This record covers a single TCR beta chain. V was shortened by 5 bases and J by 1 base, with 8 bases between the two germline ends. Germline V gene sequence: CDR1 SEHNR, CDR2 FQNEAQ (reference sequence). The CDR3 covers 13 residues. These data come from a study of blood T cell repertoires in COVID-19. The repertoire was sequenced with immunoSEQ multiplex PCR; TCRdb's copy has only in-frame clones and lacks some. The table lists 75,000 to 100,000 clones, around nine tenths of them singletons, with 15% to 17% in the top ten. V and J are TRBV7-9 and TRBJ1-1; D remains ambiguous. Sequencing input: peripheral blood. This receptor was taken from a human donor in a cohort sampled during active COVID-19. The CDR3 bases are TGTGCCAGCAGCGCCACAGCGAACACTGAAGCTTTCTTT. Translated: CASSATANTEAFF.